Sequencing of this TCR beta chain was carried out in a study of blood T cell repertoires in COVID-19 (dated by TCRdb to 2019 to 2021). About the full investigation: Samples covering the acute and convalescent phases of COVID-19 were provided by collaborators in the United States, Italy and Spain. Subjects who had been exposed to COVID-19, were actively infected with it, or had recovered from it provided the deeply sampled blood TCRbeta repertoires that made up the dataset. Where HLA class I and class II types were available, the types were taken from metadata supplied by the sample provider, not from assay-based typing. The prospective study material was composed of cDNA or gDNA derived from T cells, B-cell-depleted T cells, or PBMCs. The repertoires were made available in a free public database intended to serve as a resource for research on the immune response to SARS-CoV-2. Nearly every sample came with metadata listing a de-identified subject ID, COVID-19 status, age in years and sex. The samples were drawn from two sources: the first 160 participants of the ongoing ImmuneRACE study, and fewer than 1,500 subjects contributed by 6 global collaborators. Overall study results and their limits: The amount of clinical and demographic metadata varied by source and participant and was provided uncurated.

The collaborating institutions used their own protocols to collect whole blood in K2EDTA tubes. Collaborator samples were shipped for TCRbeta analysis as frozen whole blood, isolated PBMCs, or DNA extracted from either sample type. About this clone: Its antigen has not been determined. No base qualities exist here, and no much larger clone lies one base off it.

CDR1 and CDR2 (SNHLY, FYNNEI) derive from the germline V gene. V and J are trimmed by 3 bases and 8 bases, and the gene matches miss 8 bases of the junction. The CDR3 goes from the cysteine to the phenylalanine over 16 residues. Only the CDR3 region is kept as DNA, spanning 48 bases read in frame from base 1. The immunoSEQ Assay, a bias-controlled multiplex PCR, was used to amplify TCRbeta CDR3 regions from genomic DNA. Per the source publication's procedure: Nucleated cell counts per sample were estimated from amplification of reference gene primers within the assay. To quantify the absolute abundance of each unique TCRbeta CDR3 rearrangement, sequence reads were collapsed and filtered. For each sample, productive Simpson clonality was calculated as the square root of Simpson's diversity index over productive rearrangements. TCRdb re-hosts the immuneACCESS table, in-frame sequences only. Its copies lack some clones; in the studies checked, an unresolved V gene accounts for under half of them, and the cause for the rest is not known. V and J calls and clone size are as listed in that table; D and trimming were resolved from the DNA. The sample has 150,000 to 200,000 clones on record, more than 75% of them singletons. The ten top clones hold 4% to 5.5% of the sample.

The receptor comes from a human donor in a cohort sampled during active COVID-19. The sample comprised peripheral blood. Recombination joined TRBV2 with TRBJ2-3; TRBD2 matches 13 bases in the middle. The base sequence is TGTGCCAGCAGTGAGGGACTAGCGGGACTCGGGGGTACGCAGTATTTT. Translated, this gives CASSEGLAGLGGTQYF.